Listed below are T cell receptor beta chains from one sample, sequenced in a study of shared clonotypes between healthy human individuals. Assay used: immunoSEQ multiplex PCR; TCRdb lists only in-frame clones, some missing. The sample carries 2 million to 3 million clones, roughly 93% recorded once. Sequenced: naive CD4+ T cells from PBMCs. These receptor sequences come from a man between 18 and 29 years old in good health. Some clones in this sample may be carry-over from other donors' samples. CDR3s include the opening cysteine and the closing phenylalanine or tryptophan. The D gene is left open where the match is weak. Rows give clone size only sometimes, using once, few, many, or a class for an expanded clone.

j_gene,d_gene,v_gene,abundance,CDR3aa,CDR3nt
TRBJ2-1,TRBD2,TRBV7-2,-,CASSLGLAGAGNEQFF,TGTGCCAGCAGCTTAGGACTAGCGGGAGCGGGGAATGAGCAGTTCTTC
TRBJ1-2,-,TRBV7-2,-,CASSLEQGNYGYTF,TGTGCCAGCAGCTTAGAACAGGGAAACTATGGCTACACCTTC
TRBJ2-7,-,TRBV5-1,-,CASSNHGWGYEQYF,TGCGCCAGCAGCAATCACGGCTGGGGATACGAGCAGTACTTC
TRBJ2-5,TRBD2,TRBV5-4,-,CASIKPGLAGAAETQYF,TGTGCCAGCATCAAGCCGGGACTAGCGGGAGCGGCGGAGACCCAGTACTTC
TRBJ1-5,TRBD1,TRBV28,-,CASSFLGQGANQPQHF,TGTGCCAGCAGTTTCCTCGGACAGGGGGCCAATCAGCCCCAGCATTTT
TRBJ2-1,-,TRBV15,-,CATSRDDRRNNNEQFF,TGTGCCACCAGCAGAGACGACAGGCGTAACAACAATGAGCAGTTCTTC
TRBJ1-3,TRBD1,TRBV27,-,CASSSDRGTGNTIYF,TGTGCCAGCAGTTCGGACAGGGGTACTGGAAACACCATATATTTT
TRBJ2-3,TRBD2,TRBV28,-,CASSSSTSGHTDTQYF,TGTGCCAGCAGTTCCTCTACTAGCGGGCACACAGATACGCAGTATTTT
TRBJ2-7,-,TRBV18,once,CASSTGRGLFYEQYF,TGTGCCAGCTCCACAGGCAGGGGACTCTTCTACGAGCAGTACTTC
TRBJ1-2,TRBD1,TRBV28,few,CASSTPGTVRRTF,TGTGCCAGCAGTACCCCCGGGACAGTGAGGAGGACCTTC
TRBJ2-7,TRBD1,TRBV5-4,-,CASSLDRGSVDEQYF,TGTGCCAGCAGCTTGGACAGGGGAAGCGTGGACGAGCAGTACTTC
TRBJ2-2,-,TRBV7-3,-,CASSATGGRGNTGELFF,TGTGCCAGCAGCGCCACGGGAGGCAGGGGGAACACCGGGGAGCTGTTTTTT
TRBJ2-2,TRBD2,TRBV5-1,few,CASSLLAGESNTGELFF,TGCGCCAGCAGCTTGCTAGCGGGAGAGTCAAACACCGGGGAGCTGTTTTTT
TRBJ2-1,-,TRBV7-2,-,CASSLVKGDNEQFF,TGTGCCAGCAGCTTAGTTAAAGGCGACAATGAGCAGTTCTTC
TRBJ2-1,TRBD2,TRBV11-3,-,CASSLGLAGPASEQFF,TGTGCCAGCAGCTTAGGTTTAGCGGGACCCGCTTCTGAGCAGTTCTTC
TRBJ1-5,-,TRBV4-3,-,CASSQEDGRNQPQHF,TGCGCCAGCAGCCAAGAGGACGGACGCAATCAGCCCCAGCATTTT
TRBJ1-2,TRBD1,TRBV6-6,few,CASHREGAAANYGYTF,TGTGCCAGCCATCGGGAGGGGGCGGCCGCTAACTATGGCTACACCTTC
TRBJ2-1,-,TRBV5-4,once,CASTFRTAAYNEQFF,TGTGCCAGCACCTTTCGGACAGCGGCCTACAATGAGCAGTTCTTC
TRBJ2-3,-,TRBV28,once,CASSGHDTQYF,TGTGCCAGCAGTGGCCACGATACGCAGTATTTT
TRBJ2-2,TRBD2,TRBV14,-,CASSRTPSGRNTGELFF,TGTGCCAGCAGCCGGACCCCTAGCGGGAGGAACACCGGGGAGCTGTTTTTT
TRBJ2-1,-,TRBV9,-,CASSLQSGFYNEQFF,TGTGCCAGCAGCCTTCAGAGCGGGTTCTACAATGAGCAGTTCTTC
TRBJ2-3,TRBD1,TRBV7-3,-,CASSPTGTGTYTQYF,TGTGCCAGCAGCCCTACCGGGACAGGGACATATACGCAGTATTTT
TRBJ2-7,TRBD1,TRBV6-5,-,CASSPDRGISYEQYF,TGTGCCAGCAGTCCCGACAGGGGCATCTCCTACGAGCAGTACTTC
TRBJ2-2,-,TRBV11-3,-,CASSGYSGTGELFF,TGTGCCAGCAGCGGCTATTCGGGTACCGGGGAGCTGTTTTTT
TRBJ1-2,-,TRBV2,-,CASSYRVPGDGYTF,TGTGCCAGCAGTTACAGGGTCCCAGGGGATGGCTACACCTTC
TRBJ2-7,-,TRBV6-1,-,CASSLRRSYEQYF,TGTGCCAGCAGTCTCCGCCGCTCCTACGAGCAGTACTTC
TRBJ2-1,-,TRBV28,-,CASSLTGDYYNEQFF,TGTGCCAGCAGTTTGACAGGGGACTATTACAATGAGCAGTTCTTC
TRBJ2-1,TRBD1,TRBV11-3,-,CASNRQGYNEQFF,TGTGCCAGCAACCGACAGGGATACAATGAGCAGTTCTTC
TRBJ1-3,TRBD1,TRBV5-6,-,CASSGSGQGKAGNTIYF,TGTGCCAGCAGCGGATCGGGACAGGGCAAGGCTGGAAACACCATATATTTT
TRBJ2-1,TRBD1,TRBV2,once,CASRNRGNYNEQFF,TGTGCCAGTCGCAACAGGGGTAACTACAATGAGCAGTTCTTC
TRBJ2-1,-,TRBV18,-,CASSPTDGYNEQFF,TGTGCCAGCTCACCAACGGACGGCTACAATGAGCAGTTCTTC
TRBJ2-5,-,TRBV5-1,-,CASSLGDRQETQYF,TGCGCCAGCAGCTTGGGTGACAGGCAAGAGACCCAGTACTTC
TRBJ1-5,-,TRBV6-5,-,CASRKGSAQPQHF,TGTGCCAGCAGAAAGGGCTCGGCTCAGCCCCAGCATTTT
TRBJ1-2,-,TRBV9,-,CASSVAGIGGAIAF,TGTGCCAGCAGCGTAGCTGGAATTGGGGGGGCAATAGCCTTC
TRBJ2-7,-,TRBV20-1,-,CSASDHEQYF,TGCAGTGCTAGCGATCACGAGCAGTACTTC
TRBJ2-3,TRBD2,TRBV11-3,-,CASSLSSLAGADTQYF,TGTGCCAGCAGCTTATCAAGTCTAGCGGGAGCAGATACGCAGTATTTT
TRBJ1-2,TRBD1,TRBV2,few,CASSPQGADYGYTF,TGTGCCAGCAGCCCCCAGGGGGCGGACTATGGCTACACCTTC
TRBJ2-1,TRBD2,TRBV7-2,-,CASSSAGTSGYNEQFF,TGTGCCAGCAGCTCGGCCGGGACTAGCGGTTACAATGAGCAGTTCTTC
TRBJ1-5,-,TRBV6-1,-,CASSELPPGNQPQHF,TGTGCCAGCAGTGAACTCCCCCCCGGAAATCAGCCCCAGCATTTT
TRBJ2-2,-,TRBV7-2,-,CASSQTGRSGGELFF,TGTGCCAGCAGCCAAACAGGGCGGAGCGGAGGGGAGCTGTTTTTT
TRBJ1-2,-,TRBV28,-,CASSPGAGQGMIRYTF,TGTGCCAGCAGCCCGGGTGCGGGTCAGGGGATGATTCGCTACACCTTC
TRBJ1-2,-,TRBV15,-,CATSRAGLQPYTF,TGTGCCACCAGCAGGGCCGGCCTGCAGCCCTACACCTTC
TRBJ1-1,TRBD1,TRBV28,-,CASSPGQGLAEAFF,TGTGCCAGCAGTCCGGGACAGGGGTTGGCTGAAGCTTTCTTT
TRBJ2-3,TRBD2,TRBV28,-,CASSQPGTSRHTQYF,TGTGCCAGCAGTCAGCCGGGGACTAGCAGACATACGCAGTATTTT
TRBJ1-4,-,TRBV15,-,CATSRELSIGNEKLFF,TGTGCCACCAGCAGAGAACTCAGCATAGGGAATGAAAAACTGTTTTTT
TRBJ2-2,-,TRBV6-1,-,CASSGLGSTGELFF,TGTGCCAGCAGCGGTTTAGGGAGCACCGGGGAGCTGTTTTTT